This is a list of T cell receptor beta chains from one sample in a study of blood T cell repertoires in COVID-19. The table came from immunoSEQ multiplex PCR; TCRdb's copy has only in-frame clones and leaves some out. The sample consists of 200,000 to 250,000 clones, around 83% of them appearing once. Sequencing was carried out using peripheral blood. These receptors were obtained from a man in his fifties with active or convalescent COVID-19. Each CDR3 is given with its conserved first and last residue. D genes are given only for firm matches. Rows give clone size only sometimes, using once, few, many, or a class for an expanded clone.

V gene	clone size	J gene	D gene	CDR3 DNA	CDR3 protein
TRBV4-2	many	TRBJ2-1	NA	TGTGCCAGCAGCCAGAGGCCCGTGGGAGACAATGAGCAGTTCTTC	CASSQRPVGDNEQFF
TRBV2	NA	TRBJ1-1	NA	TGTGCCAGCAGTGAATGGGGGGGTATTACTGAAGCTTTCTTT	CASSEWGGITEAFF
TRBV15	NA	TRBJ2-5	TRBD1	TGTGCCACCAGCAGAGAGCCTTTTCGGACAGGGCGAAAAGAGACCCAGTACTTC	CATSREPFRTGRKETQYF
TRBV11-2	once	TRBJ2-4	NA	TGTGCCAGCAGCTTAGATCTACTAGCCAAAAACATTCAGTACTTC	CASSLDLLAKNIQYF
TRBV7-6	NA	TRBJ1-1	NA	TGTGCCAGCAGCTTACGACACATCACTGAAGCTTTCTTT	CASSLRHITEAFF
TRBV6-5	NA	TRBJ1-6	TRBD1	TGTGCCAGCAGTTACTCGGCCCAGGGGGATAATTCACCCCTCCACTTT	CASSYSAQGDNSPLHF
TRBV19	NA	TRBJ1-2	NA	TGTGCCAGTAGTAGAGACAGTAACTATGGCTACACCTTC	CASSRDSNYGYTF
TRBV5-8	NA	TRBJ2-7	NA	TGTGCCAGCAGCTACACAGGGAGCTACGAGCAGTACTTC	CASSYTGSYEQYF
TRBV18	NA	TRBJ2-1	TRBD1	TGTGCCAGCTCAGAACAGGGGGGATCCTACAATGAGCAGTTCTTC	CASSEQGGSYNEQFF
TRBV4-1	NA	TRBJ2-7	TRBD2	TGCGCCAGCAGTCGGACTAGCGGCTACGAGCAGTACTTC	CASSRTSGYEQYF
TRBV5-4	few	TRBJ2-7	TRBD1	TGTGCCAGCAGCTACGGACAGGGGGGGACCTACGAGCAGTACTTC	CASSYGQGGTYEQYF
TRBV18	NA	TRBJ2-5	TRBD2	TGTGCCAGCTCATCGGGGACTACGAAAGAGACCCAGTACTTC	CASSSGTTKETQYF